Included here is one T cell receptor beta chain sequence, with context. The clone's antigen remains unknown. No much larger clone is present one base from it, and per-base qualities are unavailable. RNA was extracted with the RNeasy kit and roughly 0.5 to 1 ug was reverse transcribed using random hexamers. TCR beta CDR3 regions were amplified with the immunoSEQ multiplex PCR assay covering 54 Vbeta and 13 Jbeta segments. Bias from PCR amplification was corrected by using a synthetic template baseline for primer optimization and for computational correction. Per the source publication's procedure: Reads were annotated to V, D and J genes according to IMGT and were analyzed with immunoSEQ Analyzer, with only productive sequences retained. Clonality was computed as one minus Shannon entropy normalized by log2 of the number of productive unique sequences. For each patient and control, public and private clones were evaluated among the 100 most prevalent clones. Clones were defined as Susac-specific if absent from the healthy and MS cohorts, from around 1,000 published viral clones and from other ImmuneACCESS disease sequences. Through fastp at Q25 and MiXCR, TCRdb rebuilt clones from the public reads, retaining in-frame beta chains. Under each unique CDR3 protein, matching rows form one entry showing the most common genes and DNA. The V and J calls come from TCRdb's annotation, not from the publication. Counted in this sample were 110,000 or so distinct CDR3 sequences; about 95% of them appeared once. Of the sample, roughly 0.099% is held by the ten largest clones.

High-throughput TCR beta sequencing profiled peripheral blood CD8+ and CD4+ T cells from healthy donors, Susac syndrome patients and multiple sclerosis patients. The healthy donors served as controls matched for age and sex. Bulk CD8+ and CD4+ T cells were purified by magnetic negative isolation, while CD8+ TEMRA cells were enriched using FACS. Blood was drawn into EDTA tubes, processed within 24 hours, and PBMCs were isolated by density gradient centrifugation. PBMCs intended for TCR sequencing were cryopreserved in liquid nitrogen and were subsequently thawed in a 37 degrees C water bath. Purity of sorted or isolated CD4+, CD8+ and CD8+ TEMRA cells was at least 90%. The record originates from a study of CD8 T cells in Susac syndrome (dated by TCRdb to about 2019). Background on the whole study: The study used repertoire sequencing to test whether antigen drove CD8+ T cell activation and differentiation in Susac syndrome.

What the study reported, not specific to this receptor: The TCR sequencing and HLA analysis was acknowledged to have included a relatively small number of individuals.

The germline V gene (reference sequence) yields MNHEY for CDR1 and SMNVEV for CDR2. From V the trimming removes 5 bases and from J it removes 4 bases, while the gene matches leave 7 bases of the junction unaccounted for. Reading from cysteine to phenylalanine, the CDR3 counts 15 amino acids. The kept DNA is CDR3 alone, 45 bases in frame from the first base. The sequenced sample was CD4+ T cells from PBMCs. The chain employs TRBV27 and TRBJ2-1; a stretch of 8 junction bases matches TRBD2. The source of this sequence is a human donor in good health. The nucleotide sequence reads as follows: TGTGCCAGCAGTGCACCGGGACTAGGGTACAATGAGCAGTTCTTC. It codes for CASSAPGLGYNEQFF.